Included here is one T cell receptor (beta chain) sequence, with context. Its antigen specificity is not known. Qualities for individual bases were not recorded, and no much larger clone is one base off. Other DNA sequences in the sample encode the same CDR3. The source of the sample is a study of cytomegalovirus exposure and HLA in healthy donors listed by TCRdb under 2017. The study in broad terms: According to an earlier analysis of a few hundred of the donors, about 179 million T cells yielded roughly 110 million unique TCR beta sequences and around 300 Gb of sequence data. Roughly 300 gigabases of sequencing data and 70 million to 85 million unique TCR sequences were included in an early release covering 550 to 650 HLA-typed donors. The genetic ancestry cluster associated with self-reported Caucasian donors included roughly 84% of the approximately 430 genotyped donors. The study aimed to test whether cataloging public T cell receptors could reveal signatures of past pathogen exposure. Using immunosequencing, the study profiled T cell repertoires from approximately 700 subjects and related those repertoires to cytomegalovirus serostatus. Besides the first cohort of around 670 subjects, a separate validation cohort made up of over 95 different subjects was used. The study combined high-throughput TCR immunosequencing, statistical association of individual TCRs with disease status, and machine learning to predict cytomegalovirus infection status. A later analysis re-analyzed previously published TCR beta repertoires from about 600 donors and added high-resolution HLA genotyping to study TCR occurrence patterns. In the later analysis, no new phenotypic data were used to find candidate immune exposures; instead, reliance was placed on TCR beta sequences and their occurrence across donors. An earlier analysis of 587 of the donors used high-throughput TCR beta sequencing to judge whether each TCR beta V gene segment behaved as functional or pseudogenic. Donor age, sex, ethnicity and CMV serostatus were compiled together with the repertoire data. A later genetic analysis took genome-wide SNP genotypes for about 65% of the roughly 670 donors and used that subset as a discovery cohort. Every repertoire in the discovery cohort had been generated on one and the same sequencing platform. HLA typing included class I and class II loci at four-digit resolution. Typing coverage differed by locus: A, B, C, DRB1 and DQB1 were typed in about 629-630 donors, DQA1 in 522, DPA1 in some 600, and DPB1 in around 490. Several DR-DQ haplotypes were treated as single units for association and clustering because of strong linkage in the cohort. On average, over 200,000 unique TCR beta nucleotide sequences were sequenced per donor among 350 to 400 genotyped donors of the cohort, with 15% to 20% of those sequences being non-productive.

Measured from the cysteine to the phenylalanine, the CDR3 is 11 residues long. The CDR3 DNA has 33 bases and is translated from base 1. CDR1 and CDR2 (DFQATT, SNEGSKA) derive from the germline V gene (reference sequence). Cut back by 3 bases and 4 bases, the V and J ends lie 4 bases apart. Broader findings and caveats from the paper: A few of the identified cytomegalovirus-associated TCR beta chains were confirmed in vitro to be specific for cytomegalovirus antigens. Broadly in line with IMGT annotations, most TCR beta V segments showed up in productive rearrangements about 90% or about 30% of the time in an earlier analysis of around 550 of the donors. Some IMGT-functional V segments, including TRBV6-2 and TRBV6-3, could not be told apart with the 87-base-pair reads, so those segments were excluded. In a later analysis, some 18,000 TCR beta sequences were associated with specific HLA alleles at a false discovery rate of 0.05. The classifier was reported to diagnose cytomegalovirus status with high specificity and sensitivity in both the original cohort and the validation cohort. In a later analysis, most CMV-associated TCR beta chains were found to appear HLA-restricted, with HLA associations seemingly driven largely by CMV exposure. Roughly uniform sequencing depth across donors was assumed in presence/absence analyses, although this assumption may not hold. Immune exposure information for the cohort was limited to CMV serostatus. A cluster of highly shared sequence variants was judged likely to be a technical artifact of the sequencing pipeline. A total of roughly 160 TCR beta chains were listed by the study as associated with cytomegalovirus. In a later genetic analysis, fewer N-insertions in productive TCRs were reported among donors in an Asian-associated ancestry cluster than the roughly 700-donor mean. According to a later analysis, TCR association rates differed among HLA loci, with DRB1 alleles showing the most associated TCRs and HLA-C alleles showing the fewest. Correlated functional status among segregating V segments might reflect linkage disequilibrium, but an unknown experimental factor could not be ruled out. The earlier analysis of some 560 of the donors excluded seventeen rarely observed V segments, including chromosome 9 orphons, because counts were too low. In a later analysis, several top co-occurrence clusters were reported to appear linked to parvovirus B19, influenza, CMV and Epstein-Barr virus. A further reported finding was that TCR beta sequences accurately predicted the HLA-A and HLA-B alleles for most subjects in the first cohort. This cohort had only TCR beta chains sequenced, and the lack of alpha or paired-chain data limited which features could be detected. Because some donors lacked HLA typing at each locus, the association tests relied only on the typed subset. While some public TCRs were present in many individuals, most TCR sequences turned up only very rarely across donors. Assigning TCR associations to individual alleles was difficult when HLA alleles, especially DR and DQ, strongly co-occurred. It was suggested by the authors that the approach could potentially be generalized to other disease states and immunological phenotypes. A later genetic analysis associated a missense DCLRE1C variant with V-gene and J-gene trimming of TCR beta chains, and an independent cohort replicated the association. Compared with equally common non-associated chains, HLA-associated TCR beta chains in a later analysis were more clonally expanded and had lower generation probabilities.

In total, 500 to 700 healthy bone marrow donors made up the cohort. At the time of sampling, all cohort members were nominally healthy, though unrecorded immune exposures were likely present. The donor was CMV seronegative and belonged to the group of 352 seronegative cohort members. Each donor provided a peripheral blood sample, and peripheral blood mononuclear cells were used for TCR beta sequencing. The Qiagen DNeasy Blood Extraction Kit was used to extract genomic DNA from the blood cell samples. Library prep was done by the immunoSEQ multiplex PCR assay. A mixture of 60 forward primers for TCR Vbeta segments and 13 reverse primers for TCR Jbeta segments was used in the multiplex PCR. A multiplex PCR assay on genomic DNA amplified the CDR3 region of rearranged TCR beta genes. The amplified TCR beta libraries were sequenced on the Illumina HiSeq System as 87-base-pair reads. Processing in the source paper ran as follows. Across the roughly 670 repertoires, a later analysis counted 80 million or so unique TCR beta chains, around 10 million of which were shared by at least two donors. To remove PCR and sequencing errors, raw reads were error-corrected and collapsed into unique sequences using a nearest-neighbor algorithm that merged closely related sequences. To assign V, D and J gene segments, CDR3 sequences were aligned to IMGT reference sequences. For a sequence to be retained, at least a six-nucleotide match to both a V gene segment and a J gene segment was required. A rearrangement counted as productive if the CDR3 had no stop codons and remained in frame with V and J, and every other rearrangement counted as non-productive. CDR3 was defined by IMGT convention, running from the second conserved V-encoded cysteine to the conserved J-encoded phenylalanine. In an earlier analysis of roughly 610 of the donors, sequences lacking an unambiguous match to a single V gene segment were excluded. An earlier analysis of over 450 of the donors classified V segments as functional when productive rearrangements were above 56.7% and as segregating when the standard deviation between donors was above 5%. A statistical classification framework was developed to diagnose cytomegalovirus status using the catalog of TCR beta chain sequences. In a later analysis, TCR nucleotide sequences were compared against IMGT/GENE-DB human TR gene sequences so that V and J genes could be assigned. The TCRdist pipeline was used in a later analysis to assign CDR3 sequences and most-parsimonious VDJ recombination scenarios. In a later analysis, every TCR beta chain was defined by the combination of its CDR3 amino acid sequence and its V-gene family, and reads without a unique V-gene family were dropped. To address suspected cross-contamination and a sequencing artifact, a later analysis removed 592 highly shared, low-generation-probability nucleotide sequences. In a later analysis, a clonal expansion index was calculated for each public chain from normalized within-repertoire ranks of inferred template counts. Generation probabilities in a later analysis came from a VDJ recombination model fitted to out-of-frame rearrangements, and those results were checked against IGoR. In a later analysis, TCR-TCR, TCR-HLA and TCR-CMV co-occurrence was scored with hypergeometric tests, and a repertoire-size bias correction was applied to TCR pairs. False discovery rates were estimated in a later analysis by permuting HLA or CMV assignments 20 times. In a later analysis, co-occurring TCRs were grouped using DBSCAN, and TCRdist sequence similarity was added for clustering within HLA-allele-positive subsets. Co-occurrence clustering excluded repertoires with fewer than 30,000 or more than 120,000 public chains, plus five with anomalous nucleotide sharing. In TCRdb, the immuneACCESS table is reduced to in-frame sequences with V and J assigned. These tables do not hold every clone; where another copy was compared, an unresolved V gene accounts for under half, and the others remain unexplained. D and trimming come from the DNA, and the V and J calls and clone size come from that table. Across this sample there are some 270,000 clones, with 92% seen only once. The ten top clones hold about 1.7% of the sample.

The chain is made from TRBV20-1 and TRBJ2-1; no D segment can be confidently identified. This TCR was sampled from a girl between 2 and 10 years old in good health and CMV-seronegative. The sample was PBMCs. The nucleotide sequence reads TGCAGTGCTAGTTCGTACAATGAGCAGTTCTTC. It translates as CSASSYNEQFF.